The rows below give T cell receptor beta chains drawn from one sample of a study of T-cell reconstitution after alpha-beta-depleted transplantation in children. TCRdb re-derived calls from the PCR reads in MiXCR, one entry per CDR3 protein. The sample includes around 270,000 distinct CDR3 sequences, roughly 9.1% of them seen just once. The material sequenced was PBMCs, taken before TCRalphabeta/CD19-depleted stem cell transplant. The origin of the receptors is a boy less than two years old with acute myeloid leukemia, due to receive a stem cell transplant. Each CDR3 is given with its conserved first and last residue. D genes are given only for firm matches. Part of the rows lack a size; the others show once, few, many or a class for expanded clones.

J gene: TRBJ2-1
clone size: -
V gene: TRBV30
D gene: TRBD2
CDR3 protein: CAWSELAGGDEQFF
CDR3 DNA: TGTGCCTGGAGCGAACTAGCGGGGGGTGATGAGCAGTTCTTC

J gene: TRBJ2-3
clone size: many
V gene: TRBV4-3
D gene: -
CDR3 protein: CASSQDQTGDTQYF
CDR3 DNA: TGCGCCAGCAGCCAAGACCAGACCGGGGATACGCAGTATTTT

J gene: TRBJ1-2
clone size: many
V gene: TRBV12-3/TRBV12-4
D gene: -
CDR3 protein: CASSPSWQAYYGYTF
CDR3 DNA: TGTGCCAGCAGTCCCTCGTGGCAGGCATACTATGGCTACACCTTC

J gene: TRBJ1-4
clone size: many
V gene: TRBV12-3/TRBV12-4
D gene: TRBD1
CDR3 protein: CASSPRQGEKLFF
CDR3 DNA: TGTGCCAGCAGTCCTAGACAGGGTGAAAAACTGTTTTTT

J gene: TRBJ2-7
clone size: many
V gene: TRBV12-3/TRBV12-4
D gene: -
CDR3 protein: CASSLLGTYYEQYF
CDR3 DNA: TGTGCCAGCAGTTTATTAGGCACCTACTACGAGCAGTACTTC

J gene: TRBJ2-1
clone size: many
V gene: TRBV29-1
D gene: TRBD2
CDR3 protein: CSVKGVAGMSYNEQFF
CDR3 DNA: TGCAGCGTCAAAGGGGTAGCGGGAATGTCCTACAATGAGCAGTTCTTC

J gene: TRBJ2-7
clone size: many
V gene: TRBV11-1
D gene: TRBD2
CDR3 protein: CASSLLAGGSSYEQYF
CDR3 DNA: TGTGCCAGCAGCTTACTAGCGGGGGGTTCGTCCTACGAGCAGTACTTC

J gene: TRBJ1-1
clone size: many
V gene: TRBV18
D gene: TRBD1
CDR3 protein: CASSPGQGGTEAFF
CDR3 DNA: TGTGCCAGCTCACCTGGACAGGGAGGCACTGAAGCTTTCTTT

J gene: TRBJ2-5
clone size: -
V gene: TRBV29-1
D gene: -
CDR3 protein: CSVDPGTETQYF
CDR3 DNA: TGCAGCGTTGATCCTGGCACAGAGACCCAGTACTTC

J gene: TRBJ2-5
clone size: few
V gene: TRBV5-1
D gene: TRBD1
CDR3 protein: CASRTGTGEETQYF
CDR3 DNA: TGCGCCAGCAGGACCGGGACAGGGGAAGAGACCCAGTACTTC

J gene: TRBJ2-1
clone size: many
V gene: TRBV24-1
D gene: -
CDR3 protein: CATSEYRASYNEQFF
CDR3 DNA: TGTGCCACCAGTGAGTACAGGGCTTCCTACAATGAGCAGTTCTTC

J gene: TRBJ2-7
clone size: many
V gene: TRBV12-3/TRBV12-4
D gene: -
CDR3 protein: CASSLLGGLGAYEQYF
CDR3 DNA: TGTGCCAGCAGTTTACTTGGCGGGCTGGGGGCCTACGAGCAGTACTTC

J gene: TRBJ2-5
clone size: few
V gene: TRBV28
D gene: -
CDR3 protein: CASSADTETQYF
CDR3 DNA: TGTGCCAGCAGTGCGGACACGGAGACCCAGTACTTC

J gene: TRBJ2-5
clone size: many
V gene: TRBV12-3/TRBV12-4
D gene: TRBD1
CDR3 protein: CASSLRTGRETQYF
CDR3 DNA: TGTGCCAGCAGTTTAAGGACAGGGAGGGAGACCCAGTACTTC

J gene: TRBJ2-1
clone size: many
V gene: TRBV27
D gene: TRBD1
CDR3 protein: CASNRDRGSGNEQFF
CDR3 DNA: TGTGCCAGCAATAGGGACAGGGGATCGGGAAATGAGCAGTTCTTC

J gene: TRBJ2-1
clone size: many
V gene: TRBV11-2
D gene: -
CDR3 protein: CASSLDSGRWSSYNEQFF
CDR3 DNA: TGTGCCAGCAGCTTAGACTCCGGGCGGTGGAGCTCCTACAATGAGCAGTTCTTC

J gene: TRBJ2-2
clone size: many
V gene: TRBV12-3/TRBV12-4
D gene: -
CDR3 protein: CASMGQNGELFF
CDR3 DNA: TGTGCCAGCATGGGTCAAAACGGGGAGCTGTTTTTT

J gene: TRBJ1-1
clone size: few
V gene: TRBV11-2
D gene: -
CDR3 protein: CASSVTGTNTEAFF
CDR3 DNA: TGTGCCAGCAGCGTGACCGGGACAAACACTGAAGCTTTCTTT

J gene: TRBJ2-6
clone size: few
V gene: TRBV11-1
D gene: -
CDR3 protein: CASRPGAGANVLTF
CDR3 DNA: TGTGCCAGCAGACCCGGGGCTGGGGCCAACGTCCTGACTTTC

J gene: TRBJ2-2
clone size: many
V gene: TRBV24-1
D gene: -
CDR3 protein: CATSDRGTAGGGIGELFF
CDR3 DNA: TGTGCCACCAGTGATAGAGGGACTGCAGGGGGAGGAATCGGGGAGCTGTTTTTT

J gene: TRBJ2-7
clone size: many
V gene: TRBV29-1
D gene: -
CDR3 protein: CSVETMGLYEQYF
CDR3 DNA: TGCAGCGTTGAAACCATGGGACTCTACGAGCAGTACTTC

J gene: TRBJ2-2
clone size: many
V gene: TRBV20-1
D gene: -
CDR3 protein: CSARTLANTGELFF
CDR3 DNA: TGCAGTGCTAGGACACTCGCGAACACCGGGGAGCTGTTTTTT

J gene: TRBJ2-3
clone size: many
V gene: TRBV12-3/TRBV12-4
D gene: -
CDR3 protein: CASTLLRGTDTQYF
CDR3 DNA: TGTGCCAGCACCCTTTTACGGGGGACAGATACGCAGTATTTT

J gene: TRBJ2-6
clone size: few
V gene: TRBV27
D gene: TRBD1
CDR3 protein: CASSFRVGTDRVRAGANVLTF
CDR3 DNA: TGTGCCAGCAGTTTCAGAGTGGGTACCGACAGGGTAAGGGCTGGGGCCAACGTCCTGACTTTC

J gene: TRBJ2-7
clone size: -
V gene: TRBV5-1
D gene: -
CDR3 protein: CASSTTGTTSSYEQYF
CDR3 DNA: TGCGCCAGCAGCACCACCGGGACGACGAGCTCCTACGAGCAGTACTTC

J gene: TRBJ1-1
clone size: many
V gene: TRBV7-8
D gene: -
CDR3 protein: CASSLGTGHPKTEAFF
CDR3 DNA: TGTGCCAGCAGCCTCGGGACTGGCCACCCTAAGACTGAAGCTTTCTTT

J gene: TRBJ2-2
clone size: many
V gene: TRBV9
D gene: TRBD2
CDR3 protein: CASSVTSGGAIPGELFF
CDR3 DNA: TGTGCCAGCAGCGTAACTAGCGGGGGGGCGATCCCCGGGGAGCTGTTTTTT

J gene: TRBJ1-2
clone size: many
V gene: TRBV20-1
D gene: TRBD1
CDR3 protein: CSAQTGALGYTF
CDR3 DNA: TGCAGTGCACAGACAGGGGCCCTTGGCTACACCTTC

J gene: TRBJ2-1
clone size: many
V gene: TRBV7-7
D gene: -
CDR3 protein: CASSLVTGAINEQFF
CDR3 DNA: TGTGCTAGCAGCTTAGTGACGGGGGCCATCAATGAGCAGTTCTTC

J gene: TRBJ2-1
clone size: many
V gene: TRBV12-3/TRBV12-4
D gene: TRBD2
CDR3 protein: CASSLMPSGHNEQFF
CDR3 DNA: TGTGCCAGCAGTTTAATGCCTAGCGGCCACAATGAGCAGTTCTTC

J gene: TRBJ2-1
clone size: many
V gene: TRBV12-3/TRBV12-4
D gene: -
CDR3 protein: CASSLGGAINEQFF
CDR3 DNA: TGTGCCAGCAGCCTCGGAGGGGCAATCAATGAGCAGTTCTTC

J gene: TRBJ1-5
clone size: few
V gene: TRBV12-3/TRBV12-4
D gene: -
CDR3 protein: CASSLGGGQQPQHF
CDR3 DNA: TGTGCCAGCAGTTTAGGGGGGGGTCAACAGCCCCAGCATTTT

J gene: TRBJ2-1
clone size: few
V gene: TRBV5-5
D gene: TRBD2
CDR3 protein: CASSLVLAAGRNEQFF
CDR3 DNA: TGTGCCAGCAGCTTGGTGCTAGCGGCTGGTCGCAATGAGCAGTTCTTC

J gene: TRBJ2-5
clone size: few
V gene: TRBV5-4
D gene: TRBD2
CDR3 protein: CASSFSPSGQETQYF
CDR3 DNA: TGTGCCAGCAGCTTCTCCCCTAGCGGGCAAGAGACCCAGTACTTC

J gene: TRBJ2-4
clone size: -
V gene: TRBV27
D gene: TRBD1
CDR3 protein: CASSSDGQGERIQYF
CDR3 DNA: TGTGCCAGCAGTTCCGATGGACAGGGCGAGCGCATTCAGTACTTC

J gene: TRBJ1-1
clone size: -
V gene: TRBV19
D gene: TRBD1
CDR3 protein: CASSPRDREGSAFF
CDR3 DNA: TGTGCCAGTAGTCCCCGGGACAGGGAAGGGAGTGCTTTCTTT

J gene: TRBJ1-2
clone size: many
V gene: TRBV28
D gene: TRBD1
CDR3 protein: CASREGQGGYGYTF
CDR3 DNA: TGTGCCAGCAGAGAGGGACAGGGTGGCTATGGCTACACCTTC

J gene: TRBJ2-1
clone size: many
V gene: TRBV27
D gene: -
CDR3 protein: CASSSPFDLAEQFF
CDR3 DNA: TGTGCCAGCAGTTCCCCCTTCGATCTAGCGGAGCAGTTCTTC

J gene: TRBJ2-1
clone size: many
V gene: TRBV7-8
D gene: TRBD2
CDR3 protein: CASSLYRGTSGIYNEQFF
CDR3 DNA: TGTGCCAGCAGCTTATATCGGGGAACTAGCGGGATCTACAATGAGCAGTTCTTC

J gene: TRBJ2-1
clone size: many
V gene: TRBV11-3
D gene: TRBD2
CDR3 protein: CASSLTGSGWSEQFF
CDR3 DNA: TGTGCCAGCAGCTTGACCGGTAGCGGGTGGAGTGAGCAGTTCTTC

J gene: TRBJ2-5
clone size: many
V gene: TRBV28
D gene: -
CDR3 protein: CASSLYPTNEETQYF
CDR3 DNA: TGTGCCAGCAGTTTATACCCGACTAACGAAGAGACCCAGTACTTC

J gene: TRBJ1-2
clone size: -
V gene: TRBV28
D gene: -
CDR3 protein: CASSRPLTALYGYTF
CDR3 DNA: TGTGCCAGCAGCCGTCCCCTTACAGCCCTCTATGGCTACACCTTC

J gene: TRBJ2-7
clone size: few
V gene: TRBV28
D gene: TRBD1
CDR3 protein: CASCTPGQLSIYEQYF
CDR3 DNA: TGTGCCAGCTGTACTCCGGGACAGCTTTCGATCTACGAGCAGTACTTC

J gene: TRBJ2-3
clone size: few
V gene: TRBV25-1
D gene: -
CDR3 protein: CASSDPQEGVGPTDTQYF
CDR3 DNA: TGTGCCAGCAGTGATCCCCAGGAGGGAGTGGGGCCCACAGATACGCAGTATTTT

J gene: TRBJ2-5
clone size: -
V gene: TRBV12-3/TRBV12-4
D gene: -
CDR3 protein: CASSPGTLYQETQYF
CDR3 DNA: TGTGCCAGCAGTCCCGGGACATTGTACCAAGAGACCCAGTACTTC

J gene: TRBJ1-1
clone size: many
V gene: TRBV20-1
D gene: -
CDR3 protein: CSARDGGTKGTEAFF
CDR3 DNA: TGCAGTGCTAGAGACGGGGGGACGAAGGGGACTGAAGCTTTCTTT

J gene: TRBJ1-2
clone size: many
V gene: TRBV20-1
D gene: -
CDR3 protein: CSASPGNGYTF
CDR3 DNA: TGCAGTGCTAGCCCAGGGAATGGCTACACCTTC

J gene: TRBJ2-5
clone size: many
V gene: TRBV5-1
D gene: -
CDR3 protein: CASSPGGGTQYF
CDR3 DNA: TGCGCCAGCAGCCCAGGAGGTGGGACCCAGTACTTC

J gene: TRBJ2-3
clone size: -
V gene: TRBV18
D gene: TRBD1
CDR3 protein: CASSPRRTGGTDTQYF
CDR3 DNA: TGTGCCAGCTCACCAAGGCGGACAGGAGGCACAGATACGCAGTATTTT

J gene: TRBJ1-1
clone size: many
V gene: TRBV12-3/TRBV12-4
D gene: -
CDR3 protein: CASSQNSPMNTEAFF
CDR3 DNA: TGTGCCAGCAGCCAAAACTCCCCGATGAACACTGAAGCTTTCTTT

J gene: TRBJ1-2
clone size: many
V gene: TRBV28
D gene: -
CDR3 protein: CASSGTGPGGYTF
CDR3 DNA: TGTGCCAGCAGTGGGACGGGTCCGGGAGGCTACACCTTC

J gene: TRBJ2-3
clone size: many
V gene: TRBV12-3/TRBV12-4
D gene: -
CDR3 protein: CASSSSPTPGTTDTQYF
CDR3 DNA: TGTGCCAGCAGTTCTTCCCCAACCCCTGGGACCACAGATACGCAGTATTTT